This TCR beta chain was retrieved from a study of post-analysis software for immune sequencing data. Findings of the study overall: For normalized Chao1 diversity, multiple sclerosis patients scored significantly lower than controls did. Patients carried a few TRBV segments more frequently than controls did, and TRBV5-6, TRBV5-1 and TRBV20-1 were among them.

V lost 11 bases and J lost 0, with 14 bases in between. The CDR3 runs 13 residues. Germline lookup yields CDR1 SEHNR and CDR2 FQNEAQ (reference sequence). Turning to this clonotype: Its antigen is still unknown.

Unique molecular identifiers were built into the TCR beta cDNA libraries. MiXCR was run by TCRdb on the PCR reads, yielding one entry per CDR3 protein. The data hold fewer than 850,000 distinct CDR3 sequences, with 25% to 30% observed a single time. This rearrangement joins TRBV7-9 to TRBJ2-7; D is possibly TRBD2 (5 bases). The TCR originated in a girl aged 10 to 17 with multiple sclerosis. Sample: blood. The CDR3 DNA follows: TGTGCCGGTGCCGGAGGCAGCTCCTACGAGCAGTACTTC. The encoded protein is CAGAGGSSYEQYF.